This T cell receptor beta chain was recorded in a study of blood T cell repertoires in COVID-19. About the study: The origin of the acute and convalescent COVID-19 samples was the United States, Italy and Spain. T cells, B-cell-depleted T cells, or PBMCs provided the cDNA or gDNA that served as material.

As processed by the authors: The authors estimated nucleated cell counts from reference gene primer amplification. Clones were read by immunoSEQ multiplex PCR, and TCRdb kept only the in-frame ones, dropping some. V and J calls and clone size are those listed in that table; D and trimming were worked out from the DNA. The sample holds around 250,000 clones, 89% seen once. The table lists this clone with a count of one. V was cut by 6 bases and J by 4 bases, with 9 bases left in between. The CDR3 sequence is 12 residues long. Germline CDR1 and CDR2: KGHSH and LQKENI. J is TRBJ1-2 and V is TRBV18; D may be TRBD1 (5 bases). The TCR originated in a woman aged 40 to 50 who had recovered from COVID-19. Material for sequencing was peripheral blood. CDR3 in amino acids: CASSPDSYGYTF. The CDR3 coding sequence is TGTGCCAGCTCGCCTGACAGCTATGGCTACACCTTC.